The T cell receptor (beta chain) under discussion was sequenced for a study of blood T cell repertoires in COVID-19. The overall study: The United States, Italy and Spain supplied acute and convalescent COVID-19 samples. Nucleic acid was either cDNA or gDNA, and it came from T cells, B-cell-depleted T cells, or PBMCs.

Germline V gives CDR1 PRHDT, CDR2 FYEKMQ (reference sequence). V lost 7 bases, J lost 3 bases, and 10 bases lay in between. The CDR3 runs 13 residues. Per the original data handling: The authors estimated nucleated cell counts from reference gene primer amplification. Repertoires were generated with immunoSEQ multiplex PCR, while TCRdb's copy carries only in-frame clones and drops some. Clone size and the V and J calls come from that table; the DNA yielded D and trimming. The sample lists about 73,000 clones, 65% to 90% occurring once. The origin of this receptor is an older woman with acute or convalescent COVID-19. The rearrangement links TRBV13 to TRBJ1-3; tentatively, D is TRBD1 (5 bases). The sequenced sample was peripheral blood. The chain's CDR3 is CASMVRGGNTIYF. In DNA, the CDR3 is TGTGCCAGCATGGTAAGGGGTGGAAACACCATATATTTT.